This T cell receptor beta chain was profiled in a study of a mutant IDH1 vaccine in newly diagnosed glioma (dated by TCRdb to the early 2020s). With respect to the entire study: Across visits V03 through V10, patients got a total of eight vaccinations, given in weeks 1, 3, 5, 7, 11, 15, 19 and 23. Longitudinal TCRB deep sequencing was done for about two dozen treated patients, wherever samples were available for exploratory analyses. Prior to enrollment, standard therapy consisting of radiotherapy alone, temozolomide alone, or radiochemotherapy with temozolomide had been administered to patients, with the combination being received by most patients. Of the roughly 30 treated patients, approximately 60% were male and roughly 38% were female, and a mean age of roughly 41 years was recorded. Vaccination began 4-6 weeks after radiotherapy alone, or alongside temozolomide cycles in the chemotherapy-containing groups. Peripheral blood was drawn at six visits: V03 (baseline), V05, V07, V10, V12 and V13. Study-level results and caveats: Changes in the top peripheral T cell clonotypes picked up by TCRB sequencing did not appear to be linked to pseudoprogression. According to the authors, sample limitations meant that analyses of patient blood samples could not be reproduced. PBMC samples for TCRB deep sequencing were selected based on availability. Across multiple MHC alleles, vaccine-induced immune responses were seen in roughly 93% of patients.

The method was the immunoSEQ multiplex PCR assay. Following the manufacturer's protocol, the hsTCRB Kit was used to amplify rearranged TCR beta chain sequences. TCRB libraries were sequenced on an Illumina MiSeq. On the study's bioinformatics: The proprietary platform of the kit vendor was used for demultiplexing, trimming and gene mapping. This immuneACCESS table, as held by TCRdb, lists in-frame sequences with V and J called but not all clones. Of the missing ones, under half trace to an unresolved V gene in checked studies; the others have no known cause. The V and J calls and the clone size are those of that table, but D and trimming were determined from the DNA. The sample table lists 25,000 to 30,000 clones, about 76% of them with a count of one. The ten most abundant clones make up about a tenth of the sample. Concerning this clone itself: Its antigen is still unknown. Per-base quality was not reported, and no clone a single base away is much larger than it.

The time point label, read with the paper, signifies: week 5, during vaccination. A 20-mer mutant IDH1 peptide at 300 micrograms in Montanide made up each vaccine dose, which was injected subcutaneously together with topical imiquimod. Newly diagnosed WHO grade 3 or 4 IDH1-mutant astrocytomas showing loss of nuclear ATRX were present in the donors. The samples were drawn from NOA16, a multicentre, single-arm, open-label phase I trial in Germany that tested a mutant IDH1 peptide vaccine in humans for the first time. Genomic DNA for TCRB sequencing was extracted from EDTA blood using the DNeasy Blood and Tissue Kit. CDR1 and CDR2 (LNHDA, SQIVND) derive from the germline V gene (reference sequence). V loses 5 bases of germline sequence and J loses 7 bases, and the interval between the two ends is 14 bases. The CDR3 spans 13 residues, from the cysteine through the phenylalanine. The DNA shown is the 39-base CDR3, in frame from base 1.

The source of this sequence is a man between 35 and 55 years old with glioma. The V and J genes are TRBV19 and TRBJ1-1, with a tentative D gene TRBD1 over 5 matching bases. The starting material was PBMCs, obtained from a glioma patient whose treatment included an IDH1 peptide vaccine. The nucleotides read TGTGCCAGTAGTCCCCAGGGAAAGGTTGAAGCTTTCTTT. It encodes CASSPQGKVEAFF.